This T cell receptor beta chain was recorded in a study of regulatory T cells in long-lasting Graves disease. The table lists this clonotype with many counts. Described time point: newly diagnosed GD, antithyroid drugs for less than 3 months. RNA from PBMCs was the source of the TCR library. The authors built TCR beta libraries using iRepertoire HTBI primers and Arm-PCR of CDR3 regions. TCRdb ran MiXCR on the multiplex PCR reads and lists one entry per CDR3 protein. The sample lists some 340,000 distinct CDR3 sequences, 12% occurring once. These data were likewise used in another study, on T cells in Graves' hyperthyroidism and ophthalmopathy. That work states: Blood also carried most thyroid clonotypes expanded above 0.001. The model identified upcoming ophthalmopathy a median approximately six months ahead of onset.

The input for sequencing was peripheral blood mononuclear cells (PBMCs), taken at new diagnosis, from a patient treated with antithyroid drugs. This TCR was recovered from a woman under 30 with Graves disease.

The CDR3 DNA follows: TGTGCCAGCAGTTTCTTCGGACAGGGGCAAGAGACCCAGTACTTC. This encodes CASSFFGQGQETQYF. The V gene is TRBV28, the J gene TRBJ2-5; TRBD1 matches at 9 bases. CDR1 is MDHEN, CDR2 SYDVKM, per germline. There are 15 residues in the CDR3. With V trimmed by 3 bases and J by 2 bases, 4 bases remained unmatched.